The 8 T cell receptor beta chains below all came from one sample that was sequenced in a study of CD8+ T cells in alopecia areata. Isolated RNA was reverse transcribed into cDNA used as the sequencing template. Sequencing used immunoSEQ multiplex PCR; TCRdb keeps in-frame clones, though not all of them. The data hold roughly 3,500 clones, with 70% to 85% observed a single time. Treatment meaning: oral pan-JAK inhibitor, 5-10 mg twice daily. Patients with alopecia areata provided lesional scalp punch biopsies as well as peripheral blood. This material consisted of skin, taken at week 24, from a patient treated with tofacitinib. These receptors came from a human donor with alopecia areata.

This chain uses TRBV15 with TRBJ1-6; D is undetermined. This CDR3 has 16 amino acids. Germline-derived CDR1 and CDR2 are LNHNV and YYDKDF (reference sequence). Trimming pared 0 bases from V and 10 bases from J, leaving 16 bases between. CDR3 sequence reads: CATSRDYGSARSPLHF. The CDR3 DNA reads TGTGCCACCAGCAGAGATTACGGCTCTGCCAGGTCACCCCTCCACTTT.

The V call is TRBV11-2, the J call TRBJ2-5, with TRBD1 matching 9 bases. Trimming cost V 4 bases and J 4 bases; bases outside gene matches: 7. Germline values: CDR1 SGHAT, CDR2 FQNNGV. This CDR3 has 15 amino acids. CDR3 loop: CASSSYLTGGETQYF. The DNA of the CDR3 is TGTGCCAGCAGCTCCTATTTGACAGGGGGAGAGACCCAGTACTTC.

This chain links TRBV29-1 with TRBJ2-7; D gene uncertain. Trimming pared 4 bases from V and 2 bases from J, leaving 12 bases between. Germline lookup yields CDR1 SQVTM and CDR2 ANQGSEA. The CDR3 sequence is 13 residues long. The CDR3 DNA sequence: TGCAGCGTTGGATCGGGTCCAACCTACGAGCAGTACTTC. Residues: CSVGSGPTYEQYF.

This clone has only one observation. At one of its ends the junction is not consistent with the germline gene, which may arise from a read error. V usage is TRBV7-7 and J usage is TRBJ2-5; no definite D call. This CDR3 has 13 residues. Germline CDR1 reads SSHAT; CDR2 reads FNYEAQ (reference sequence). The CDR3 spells CASSSLNGETQYF. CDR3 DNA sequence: TGTGCTAGCAGCTCGCTAAACGGGGAGACCCAGTACTTC.

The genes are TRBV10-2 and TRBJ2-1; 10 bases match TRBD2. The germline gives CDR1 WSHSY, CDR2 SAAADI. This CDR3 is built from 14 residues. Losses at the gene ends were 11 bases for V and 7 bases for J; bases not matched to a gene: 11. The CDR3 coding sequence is TGCGCCGGTAGAGGGGAGCGGGGGGGGAATGAGCAGTTCTTC. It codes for CAGRGERGGNEQFF.

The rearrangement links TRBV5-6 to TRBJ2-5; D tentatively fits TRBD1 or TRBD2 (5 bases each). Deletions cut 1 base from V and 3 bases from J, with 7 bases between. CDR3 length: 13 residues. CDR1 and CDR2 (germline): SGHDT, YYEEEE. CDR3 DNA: TGTGCCAGCAGCTTGCAGGGAGAAGAGACCCAGTACTTC. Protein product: CASSLQGEETQYF. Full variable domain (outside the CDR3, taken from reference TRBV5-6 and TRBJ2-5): DAGVTQSPTHLIKTRGQQVTLRCSPKSGHDTVSWYQQALGQGPQFIFQYYEEEERQRGNFPDRFSGHQFPNYSSELNVNALLLGDSALYLCASSLQGEETQYFGPGTRLLVL.

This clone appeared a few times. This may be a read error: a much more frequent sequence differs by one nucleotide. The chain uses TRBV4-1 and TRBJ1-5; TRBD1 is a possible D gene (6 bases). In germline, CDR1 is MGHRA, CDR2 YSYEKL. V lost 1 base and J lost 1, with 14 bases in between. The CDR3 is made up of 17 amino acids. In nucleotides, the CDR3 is TGCGCCAGCAGCCAAGTGCTAGGCCAGGGGAGCAATCAGCCCCAGCATTTT. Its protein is CASSQVLGQGSNQPQHF.

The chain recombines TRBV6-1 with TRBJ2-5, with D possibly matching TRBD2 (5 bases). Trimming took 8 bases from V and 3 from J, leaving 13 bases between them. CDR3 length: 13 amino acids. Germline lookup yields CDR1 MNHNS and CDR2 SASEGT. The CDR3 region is CASRGWREETQYF. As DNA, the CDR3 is TGTGCCAGCCGGGGATGGCGAGAAGAGACCCAGTACTTC.